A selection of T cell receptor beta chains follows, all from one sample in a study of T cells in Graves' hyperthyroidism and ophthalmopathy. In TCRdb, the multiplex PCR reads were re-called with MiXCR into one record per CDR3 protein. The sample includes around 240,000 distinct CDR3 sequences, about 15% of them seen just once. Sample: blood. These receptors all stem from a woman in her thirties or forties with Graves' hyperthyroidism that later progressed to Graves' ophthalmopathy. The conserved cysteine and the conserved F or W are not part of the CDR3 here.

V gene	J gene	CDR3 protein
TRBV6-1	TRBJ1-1	ASSEYEGTEAF
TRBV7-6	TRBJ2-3	ASSFFGGRASGTDTQY
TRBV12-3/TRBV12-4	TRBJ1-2	ASSSPGQGSVYT
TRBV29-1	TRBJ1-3	SVVTTHPLSGNTIY
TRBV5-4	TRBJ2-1	ASSSDTSSYNEQF
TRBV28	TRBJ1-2	ASSLTTGGYT
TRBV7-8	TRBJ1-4	ASSLGAGATNEKLF
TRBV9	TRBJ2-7	ASSPSRGRRAYEQY
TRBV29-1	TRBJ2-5	SGTSGRARETQY
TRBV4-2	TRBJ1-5	ASSQDLGGQPQH
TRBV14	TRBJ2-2	ASGQGLAELGDTGELF
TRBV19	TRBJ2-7	ASSIDSGEQY
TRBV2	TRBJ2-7	ASRTSGRDTYEQY
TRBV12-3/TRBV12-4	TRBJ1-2	ASFSRGSNYGYT
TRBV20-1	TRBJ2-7	SARDRAPSGRANEQY
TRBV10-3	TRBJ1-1	AIGVSGAGDTEAF
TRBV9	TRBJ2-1	ASSTDVSSYNEQF
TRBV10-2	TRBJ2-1	ASRPEAGVFNEQF
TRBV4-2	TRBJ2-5	ASSQGAGGPTSETQY
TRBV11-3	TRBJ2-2	ASSLDGLTGTGELF
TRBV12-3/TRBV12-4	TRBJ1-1	ASSGWGQAGTEAF
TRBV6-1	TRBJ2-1	ASRPGLAHYNEQF
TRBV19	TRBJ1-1	ASSIVNRPNTEAF
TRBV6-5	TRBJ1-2	ASSYSISDYYGYT
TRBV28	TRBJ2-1	ASALAASSYNEQF
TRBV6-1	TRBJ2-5	ASSVSGTDQETQY
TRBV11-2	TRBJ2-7	ASRPLSGLFYYEQY
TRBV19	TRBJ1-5	ASSMRDTVDQPQH